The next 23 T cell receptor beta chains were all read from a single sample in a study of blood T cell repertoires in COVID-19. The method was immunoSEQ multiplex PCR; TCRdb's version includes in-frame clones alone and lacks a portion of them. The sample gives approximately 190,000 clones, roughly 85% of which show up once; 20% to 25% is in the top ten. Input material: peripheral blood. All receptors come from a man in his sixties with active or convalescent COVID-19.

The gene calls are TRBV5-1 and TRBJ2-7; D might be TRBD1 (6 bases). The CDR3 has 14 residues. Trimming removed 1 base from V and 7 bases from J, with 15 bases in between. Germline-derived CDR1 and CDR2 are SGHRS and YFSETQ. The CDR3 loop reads CASSLKQGLREQYF. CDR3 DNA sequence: TGCGCCAGCAGCTTGAAACAGGGTTTGAGGGAGCAGTACTTC.

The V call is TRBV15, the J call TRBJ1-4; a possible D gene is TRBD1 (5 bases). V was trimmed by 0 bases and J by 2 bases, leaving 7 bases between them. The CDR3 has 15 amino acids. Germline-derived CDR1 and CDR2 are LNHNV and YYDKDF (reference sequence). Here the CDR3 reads CATSRDTGTNEKLFF. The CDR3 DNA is TGTGCCACCAGCAGAGATACAGGCACTAATGAAAAACTGTTTTTT. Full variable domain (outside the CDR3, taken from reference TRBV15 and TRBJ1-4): DAMVIQNPRYQVTQFGKPVTLSCSQTLNHNVMYWYQQKSSQAPKLLFHYYDKDFNNEADTPDNFQSRRPNTSFCFLDIRSPGLGDTAMYLCATSRDTGTNEKLFFGSGTQLSVL.

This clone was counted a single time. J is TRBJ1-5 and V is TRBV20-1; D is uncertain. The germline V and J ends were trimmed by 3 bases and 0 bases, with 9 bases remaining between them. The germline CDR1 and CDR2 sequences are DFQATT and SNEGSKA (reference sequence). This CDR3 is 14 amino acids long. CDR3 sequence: CSASTVFSNQPQHF. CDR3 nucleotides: TGCAGTGCTAGTACTGTTTTTAGCAATCAGCCCCAGCATTTT.

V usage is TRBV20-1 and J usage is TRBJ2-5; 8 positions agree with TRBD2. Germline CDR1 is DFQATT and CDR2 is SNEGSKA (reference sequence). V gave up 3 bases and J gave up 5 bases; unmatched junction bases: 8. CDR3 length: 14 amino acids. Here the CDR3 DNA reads TGCAGTGCTAGTAGCGGGGAGCGGGGGGAGACCCAGTACTTC. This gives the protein CSASSGERGETQYF.

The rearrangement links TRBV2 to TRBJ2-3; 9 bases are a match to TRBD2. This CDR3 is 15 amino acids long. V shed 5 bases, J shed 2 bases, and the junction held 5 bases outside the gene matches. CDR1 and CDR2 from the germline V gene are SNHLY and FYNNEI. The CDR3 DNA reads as TGTGCCAGCAGTATGGCGGGGGGGACCACAGATACGCAGTATTTT. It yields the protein CASSMAGGTTDTQYF.

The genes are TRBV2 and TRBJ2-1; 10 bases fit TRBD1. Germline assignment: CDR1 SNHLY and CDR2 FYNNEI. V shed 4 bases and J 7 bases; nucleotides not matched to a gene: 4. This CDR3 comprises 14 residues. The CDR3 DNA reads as TGTGCCAGCAGTGGGGACAGGGGTGGTAATGAGCAGTTCTTC. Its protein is CASSGDRGGNEQFF.

Here the CDR3 DNA reads TGCGCCAGCAGCTTGATGGGGGCTGGGACTGAAGCTTTCTTT. Its protein product is CASSLMGAGTEAFF. The chain employs TRBV5-1 and TRBJ1-1; a weak D match, TRBD1 (6 bases). V was shortened by 1 base and J by 5 bases, with 12 bases between the two germline ends. From germline, CDR1 is SGHRS and CDR2 YFSETQ. CDR3 length: 14 amino acids. Full variable domain (outside the CDR3, taken from reference TRBV5-1 and TRBJ1-1): KAGVTQTPRYLIKTRGQQVTLSCSPISGHRSVSWYQQTPGQGLQFLFEYFSETQRNKGNFPGRFSGRQFSNSRSEMNVSTLELGDSALYLCASSLMGAGTEAFFGQGTRLTVV.

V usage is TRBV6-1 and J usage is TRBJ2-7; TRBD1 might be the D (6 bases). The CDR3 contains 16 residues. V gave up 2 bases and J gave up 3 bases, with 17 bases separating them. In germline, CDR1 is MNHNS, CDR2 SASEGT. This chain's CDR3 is CASSERSGVEGYEQYF. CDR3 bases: TGTGCCAGCAGTGAAAGATCAGGGGTAGAAGGCTACGAGCAGTACTTC.

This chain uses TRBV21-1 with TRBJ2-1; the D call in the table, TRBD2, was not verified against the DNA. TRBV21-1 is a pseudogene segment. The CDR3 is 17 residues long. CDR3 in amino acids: CASSPRPGGGAVNEQFF. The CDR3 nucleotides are TGTGCCAGCAGCCCCCGGCCCGGCGGGGGGGCTGTCAATGAGCAGTTCTTC.

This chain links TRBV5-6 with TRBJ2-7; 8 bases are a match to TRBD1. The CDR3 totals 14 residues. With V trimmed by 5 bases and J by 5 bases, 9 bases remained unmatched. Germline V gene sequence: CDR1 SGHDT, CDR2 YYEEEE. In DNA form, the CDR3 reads TGTGCCAGCAGGTTAGGACAGGGCCCCAACGAGCAGTACTTC. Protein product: CASRLGQGPNEQYF. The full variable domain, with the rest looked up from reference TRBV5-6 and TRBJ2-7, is DAGVTQSPTHLIKTRGQQVTLRCSPKSGHDTVSWYQQALGQGPQFIFQYYEEEERQRGNFPDRFSGHQFPNYSSELNVNALLLGDSALYLCASRLGQGPNEQYFGPGTRLTVT.

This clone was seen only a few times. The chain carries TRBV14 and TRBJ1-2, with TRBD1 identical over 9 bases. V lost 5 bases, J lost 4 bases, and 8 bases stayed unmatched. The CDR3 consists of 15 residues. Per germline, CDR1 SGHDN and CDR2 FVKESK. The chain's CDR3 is CASSKGQGTTYGYTF. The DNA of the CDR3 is TGTGCCAGCAGCAAAGGACAGGGGACTACCTATGGCTACACCTTC. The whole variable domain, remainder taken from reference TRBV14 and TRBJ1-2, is EAGVTQFPSHSVIEKGQTVTLRCDPISGHDNLYWYRRVMGKEIKFLLHFVKESKQDESGMPNNRFLAERTGGTYSTLKVQPAELEDSGVYFCASSKGQGTTYGYTFGSGTRLTVV.

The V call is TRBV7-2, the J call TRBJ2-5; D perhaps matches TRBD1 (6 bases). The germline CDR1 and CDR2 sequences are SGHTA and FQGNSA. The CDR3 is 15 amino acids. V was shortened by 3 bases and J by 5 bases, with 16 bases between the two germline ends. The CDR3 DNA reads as TGTGCCAGCAGCTTGACAGGATTGGATGGGGAGACCCAGTACTTC. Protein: CASSLTGLDGETQYF.

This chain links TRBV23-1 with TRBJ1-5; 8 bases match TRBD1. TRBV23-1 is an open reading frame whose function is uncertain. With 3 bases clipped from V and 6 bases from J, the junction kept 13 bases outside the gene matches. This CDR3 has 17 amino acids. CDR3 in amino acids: CASSHHSDRENFQPQHF. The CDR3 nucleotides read TGCGCCAGCAGTCACCATTCGGACAGGGAAAACTTTCAGCCCCAGCATTTT.

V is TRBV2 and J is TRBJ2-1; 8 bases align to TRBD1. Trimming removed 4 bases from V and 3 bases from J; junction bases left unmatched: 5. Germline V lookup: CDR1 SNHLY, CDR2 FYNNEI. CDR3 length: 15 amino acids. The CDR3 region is CASSGSGGHYNEQFF. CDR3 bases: TGTGCCAGCAGTGGATCAGGGGGCCACTACAATGAGCAGTTCTTC.

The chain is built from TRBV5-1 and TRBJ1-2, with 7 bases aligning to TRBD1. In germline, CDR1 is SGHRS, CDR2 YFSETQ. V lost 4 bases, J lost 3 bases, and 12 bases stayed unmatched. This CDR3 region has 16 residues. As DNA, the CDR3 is TGCGCCAGCAGCCAGGGTCTGGGACAGAAGGACTATGGCTACACCTTC. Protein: CASSQGLGQKDYGYTF.

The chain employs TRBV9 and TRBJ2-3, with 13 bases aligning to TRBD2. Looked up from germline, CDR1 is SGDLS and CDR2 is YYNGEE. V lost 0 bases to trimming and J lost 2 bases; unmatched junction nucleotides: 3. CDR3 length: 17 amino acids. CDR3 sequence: CASSVVTSGGATDTQYF. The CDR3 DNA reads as TGTGCCAGCAGCGTAGTAACTAGCGGGGGGGCCACAGATACGCAGTATTTT.

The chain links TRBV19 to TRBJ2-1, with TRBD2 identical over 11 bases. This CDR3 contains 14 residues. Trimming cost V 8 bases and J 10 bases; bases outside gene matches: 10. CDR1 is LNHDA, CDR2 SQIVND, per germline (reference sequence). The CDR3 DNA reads TGTGCCAGTCGCGAACTGGGACTAGCGGCGGAGCAGTTCTTC. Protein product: CASRELGLAAEQFF.

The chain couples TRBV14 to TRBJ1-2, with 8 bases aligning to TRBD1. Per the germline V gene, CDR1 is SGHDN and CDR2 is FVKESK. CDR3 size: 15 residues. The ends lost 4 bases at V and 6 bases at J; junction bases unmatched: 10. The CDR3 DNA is TGTGCCAGCAGCCTCGGACAGGGTTGGCAGAATGGCTACACCTTC. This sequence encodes CASSLGQGWQNGYTF. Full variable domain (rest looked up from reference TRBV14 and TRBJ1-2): EAGVTQFPSHSVIEKGQTVTLRCDPISGHDNLYWYRRVMGKEIKFLLHFVKESKQDESGMPNNRFLAERTGGTYSTLKVQPAELEDSGVYFCASSLGQGWQNGYTFGSGTRLTVV.

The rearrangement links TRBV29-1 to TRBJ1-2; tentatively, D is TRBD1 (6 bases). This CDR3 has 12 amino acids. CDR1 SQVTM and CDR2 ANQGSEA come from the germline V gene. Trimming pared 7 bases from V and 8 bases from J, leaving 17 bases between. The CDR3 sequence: CSAGDIYFGYTF. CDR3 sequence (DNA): TGCAGCGCGGGGGACATCTATTTCGGCTACACCTTC.

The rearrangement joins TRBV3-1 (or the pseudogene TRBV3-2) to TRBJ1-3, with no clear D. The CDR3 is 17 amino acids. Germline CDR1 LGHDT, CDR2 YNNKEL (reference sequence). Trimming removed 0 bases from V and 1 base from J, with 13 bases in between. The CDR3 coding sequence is TGTGCCAGCAGCCAAGATCTGGCGGGCCTATCTGGAAACACCATATATTTT. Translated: CASSQDLAGLSGNTIYF.

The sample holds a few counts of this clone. CDR3 region: CASSPFSGDYGYTF. The DNA for the CDR3 is TGTGCCAGCAGTCCCTTCTCAGGGGACTATGGCTACACCTTC. This chain uses TRBV6-5 with TRBJ1-2; D is perhaps TRBD1 (6 bases). The CDR3 is 14 amino acids. From germline, CDR1 is MNHEY and CDR2 SVGAGI. The V and J ends lost 5 bases and 3 bases respectively, with 13 bases between them.

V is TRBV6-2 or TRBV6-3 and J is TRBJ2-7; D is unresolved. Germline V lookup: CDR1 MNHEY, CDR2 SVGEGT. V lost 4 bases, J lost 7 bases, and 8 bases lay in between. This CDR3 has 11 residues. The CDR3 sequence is CASSSAREQYF. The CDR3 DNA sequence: TGTGCCAGCAGTTCGGCGCGGGAGCAGTACTTC.

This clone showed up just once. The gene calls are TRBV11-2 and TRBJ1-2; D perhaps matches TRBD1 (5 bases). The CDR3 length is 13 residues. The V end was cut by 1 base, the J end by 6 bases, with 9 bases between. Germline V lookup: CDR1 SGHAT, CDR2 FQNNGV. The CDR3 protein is CASSLGAGDGYTF. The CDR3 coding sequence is TGTGCCAGCAGCTTAGGGGCGGGGGATGGCTACACCTTC.